The T cell receptor (beta chain) described here comes from a study of blood T cell repertoires in COVID-19. Study details: T cells, B-cell-depleted T cells, or PBMCs provided the cDNA or gDNA that served as material.

Original data processing: Amplified reference gene primers provided the basis for estimating nucleated cell counts. Here immunoSEQ multiplex PCR was the method, and the copy in TCRdb shows in-frame clones only, minus some. The D gene and trimming were derived from the DNA, and the V and J assignments and clone size from that table. The sample records about 80,000 clones, around 76% being singletons. Trimming pared 1 base from V and 7 bases from J, leaving 7 bases between. CDR1 and CDR2 (germline): SEHNR, FQNEAQ (reference sequence). The CDR3 loop spans 12 amino acids. The V gene is TRBV7-9, the J gene TRBJ1-1; D might be TRBD1 (5 bases). This TCR came from a human donor in a cohort sampled during active COVID-19. Sequencing input: peripheral blood. The DNA of the CDR3 is TGTGCCAGCAGCTTAGGGGACTTTGAAGCTTTCTTT. Its protein is CASSLGDFEAFF. The variable domain in full, completed from reference TRBV7-9 and TRBJ1-1, reads DTGVSQNPRHKITKRGQNVTFRCDPISEHNRLYWYRQTLGQGPEFLTYFQNEAQLEKSRLLSDRFSAERPKGSFSTLEIQRTEQGDSAMYLCASSLGDFEAFFGQGTRLTVV.